This is a list of T cell receptor beta chains from one sample in a study of shared T cell receptors in the human thymus. Method: immunoSEQ multiplex PCR; TCRdb's copy keeps in-frame clones and lacks some. Among some 660,000 clones listed, around 87% were seen once. The same data also contributed to another study, on human thymus T cells.

The sequenced sample was thymocytes. Receptors were obtained from a boy less than two years old with a congenital heart defect. Both conserved end residues are part of each CDR3. D genes are given only for firm matches. The size field is filled for only some rows; it gives once, few, many or a size class.

NA TRBJ2-7 TRBV18 TRBD1 TGTGCCAGCTCACCAGTAGGGACAGAGTTTGGCGAGCAGTACTTC CASSPVGTEFGEQYF
NA TRBJ1-2 TRBV19 NA TGTGCCAGTAGTAAGGCAGCGTCGGGTGTGTGCTACACCTTC CASSKAASGVCYTF
NA TRBJ2-3 TRBV4-3 TRBD2 TGCGCCAGCAGCCAACTACTAGCGGGAGACGAAGGGAGCACAGATACGCAGTATTTT CASSQLLAGDEGSTDTQYF
NA TRBJ1-3 TRBV7-2 NA TGTGCCAGCAGCTTTCAGGCGAGAGGAAACACCATATATTTT CASSFQARGNTIYF
NA TRBJ2-5 TRBV4-1 NA TGCGCCAGCAGCCAAGATAAAGGGGCCCTGAGGGAGACCCAGTACTTC CASSQDKGALRETQYF
NA TRBJ1-6 TRBV5-4 NA TGTGCCAGCAGCTTGGGGTTAGCCAAAAATTCCCCCCTCCACTTT CASSLGLAKNSPLHF
NA TRBJ2-1 TRBV19 NA TGTGCCAGTAGTATTCTTTCGCTGCAGGGGGGCGAGCAGTTCTTC CASSILSLQGGEQFF
NA TRBJ2-1 TRBV7-6 TRBD1 TGTGCCAGCAGCTTAGAAGGACAGGACCGCTACAATGAGCAGTTCTTC CASSLEGQDRYNEQFF
NA TRBJ2-1 TRBV27 TRBD2 TGTGCCAGCACGGAGGGAGGGACGAATGAGCAGTTCTTC CASTEGGTNEQFF
NA TRBJ1-1 TRBV28 TRBD1 TGTGCCAGCAGCCCCGAGTCTTTCGGGACAGGGGGTAGGGTCACTGAAGCTTTCTTT CASSPESFGTGGRVTEAFF
few TRBJ2-3 TRBV27 TRBD2 TGTGCCAGCAGGTCACTAGCGGGGGGTTCCACAGATACGCAGTATTTT CASRSLAGGSTDTQYF
once TRBJ2-1 TRBV6-4 NA TGTGCCAGCAGTGACTGGGCGGGTGAGCAGTTCTTC CASSDWAGEQFF
once TRBJ1-1 TRBV7-9 TRBD1 TGTGCCAGCAGCCGACCGGGACAGGTTTCTTCTGAAGCTTTCTTT CASSRPGQVSSEAFF
NA TRBJ1-2 TRBV7-9 NA TGTGCCAGCAGCCGACACGGGAGGCCAGGGAACTATGGCTACACCTTC CASSRHGRPGNYGYTF
NA TRBJ2-7 TRBV11-2 TRBD2 TGTGCCAGCAGCTTAGAGGGGGGGATTCCCTACGAGCAGTACTTC CASSLEGGIPYEQYF
NA TRBJ1-1 TRBV19 TRBD1 TGTGCCAGTACTAAGGACAGGGGATATGGCGGGAACACTGAAGCTTTCTTT CASTKDRGYGGNTEAFF
NA TRBJ1-2 TRBV27 TRBD1 TGTGCCAGCAGTTTAACAGGGGGCAGCTATGGCTACACCTTC CASSLTGGSYGYTF
NA TRBJ2-5 TRBV28 TRBD2 TGTGCCAGCAGCCGGAGGACTAGCGGGAGGACGGAGACCCAGTACTTC CASSRRTSGRTETQYF
NA TRBJ2-1 TRBV5-1 TRBD2 TGCGCCAGCAGCTTGGAGTCCAGCGGGGACAATGAGCAGTTCTTC CASSLESSGDNEQFF
NA TRBJ2-7 TRBV4-3 TRBD1 TGCGCCAGCAGCCTAAAGGGACAGGTAGACGAGCAGTACTTC CASSLKGQVDEQYF
NA TRBJ2-7 TRBV28 TRBD1 TGTGCCAGCAGTTCGGGACAGAACTCCTACGAGCAGTACTTC CASSSGQNSYEQYF
once TRBJ1-1 TRBV6-1 NA TGTGCCAGCAGTGAAGCTGGAACCCTCGGGGGCACTGAAGCTTTCTTT CASSEAGTLGGTEAFF
NA TRBJ1-5 TRBV5-6 NA TGTGCCAGCAGCTTGTGGGCCTCTAATCAGCCCCAGCATTTT CASSLWASNQPQHF
NA TRBJ2-1 TRBV5-1 TRBD2 TGCGCCAGCAGCTCAACGTCGGGGGGGGATGAGCAGTTCTTC CASSSTSGGDEQFF
NA TRBJ2-1 TRBV28 NA TGTGCCAGCAGTCCCCATAGCGGTTCCTACAATGAGCAGTTCTTC CASSPHSGSYNEQFF
few TRBJ2-3 TRBV19 NA TGTGCCAGTAGTATAGGTGAGGGCACAGATACGCAGTATTTT CASSIGEGTDTQYF
NA TRBJ1-2 TRBV25-1 NA TGTGCCAGCCTCGGACAGTTAAATTCATCTAACTATGGCTACACCTTC CASLGQLNSSNYGYTF
NA TRBJ2-3 TRBV18 TRBD2 TGTGCCAGCTCACCACCTCAAACTAGCGGGGATACGCAGTATTTT CASSPPQTSGDTQYF
once TRBJ2-7 TRBV2 NA TGTGCCAGCAGTGTGGGCAGGGCAAAGGAAGAGCAGTACTTC CASSVGRAKEEQYF
NA TRBJ1-6 TRBV30 TRBD1 TGTGCCTTGGGACAGCAATATAATTCACCCCTCCACTTT CALGQQYNSPLHF
NA TRBJ1-1 TRBV5-6 NA TGTGCCAGCAGCTTTCGACAGGAAGCTTTCTTT CASSFRQEAFF
NA TRBJ2-2 TRBV2 TRBD2 TGTGCCAGCAGCGGGACTAGCGGGGGGGGCACCGGGGAGCTGTTTTTT CASSGTSGGGTGELFF
NA TRBJ2-2 TRBV28 TRBD1 TGTGCCAGCAGGGCCGGACAGGGGAAGGGCACCGGGGAGCTGTTTTTT CASRAGQGKGTGELFF
once TRBJ2-2 TRBV5-1 TRBD1 TGCGCCAGCAGAGAGCATGGACAGGATGCACGCACCGGGGAGCTGTTTTTT CASREHGQDARTGELFF
NA TRBJ1-1 TRBV15 TRBD1 TGTGCCACCAGCAGATTCGGGTATCGGGACAGGAGAGAGTATATGAACACTGAAGCTTTCTTT CATSRFGYRDRREYMNTEAFF
NA TRBJ1-5 TRBV4-2 NA TGTGCCAGCAGCCAGCCCTCACGACGGGATCAGCCCCAGCATTTT CASSQPSRRDQPQHF
NA TRBJ1-4 TRBV4-3 NA TGCGCCAGCAGCCTATCGGGTGGGGGCGATGAAAAACTGTTTTTT CASSLSGGGDEKLFF
NA TRBJ2-7 TRBV5-1 NA TGCGCCAGCAGCTCAGGGGTCCACGAGCAGTACTTC CASSSGVHEQYF
NA TRBJ2-3 TRBV25-1 TRBD2 TGTGCCAGCAGTGGCTCCGAAGGACTAGCGGCAGATACGCAGTATTTT CASSGSEGLAADTQYF
NA TRBJ2-2 TRBV2 TRBD1 TGTGCCAGCGAGGACAGGGGGCGAACCGGGGAGCTGTTTTTT CASEDRGRTGELFF
NA TRBJ2-7 TRBV11-3 TRBD2 TGTGCCAGCAGCCCTAGCGGGGCGGGGCAGAACGAGCAGTACTTC CASSPSGAGQNEQYF
NA TRBJ1-2 TRBV7-9 TRBD1 TGTGCCAGCAGCCGGGACAGGGGGAACTATGGCTACACCTTC CASSRDRGNYGYTF
NA TRBJ2-1 TRBV7-2 NA TGTGCCAGCAGTACTCTATATGGGAGGCGCGATGAGCAGTTCTTC CASSTLYGRRDEQFF
once TRBJ2-3 TRBV7-9 TRBD2 TGTGCCAGCAGCATCGGGGGGGTCGGAACAGATACGCAGTATTTT CASSIGGVGTDTQYF
NA TRBJ2-6 TRBV19 TRBD1 TGTGCCAGTAGCCCGGGGGAGGACAGGGGGTTTTATCTAGCTGGGGCCAACGTCCTGACTTTC CASSPGEDRGFYLAGANVLTF
once TRBJ1-1 TRBV28 NA TGTGCCAGCAGTTTTGAGGTCCGGGACACTGAAGCTTTCTTT CASSFEVRDTEAFF
few TRBJ2-1 TRBV19 TRBD2 TGTGCCAGTAGTATAGGGACTAGCTTCGATGAGCAGTTCTTC CASSIGTSFDEQFF
NA TRBJ2-3 TRBV18 NA TGTGCCAGCTCGCCACCTCCCGCAGATACGCAGTATTTT CASSPPPADTQYF
NA TRBJ1-5 TRBV10-3 NA TGTGCCATTGGACAGCCCCAAGGGGGCAATCAGCCCCAGCATTTT CAIGQPQGGNQPQHF
NA TRBJ2-1 TRBV27 TRBD2 TGTGCCAGCACCTTCATGGGGGGGATGCGGAGTGAGCAGTTCTTC CASTFMGGMRSEQFF
NA TRBJ1-4 TRBV6-1 TRBD1 TGTGCCAGCAGTGAACCCTATGGGACAGGGTCTTTTATAGCAACTAATGAAAAACTGTTTTTT CASSEPYGTGSFIATNEKLFF
once TRBJ2-5 TRBV7-2 TRBD2 TGTGCCAGCAGCTTCGGCGGGGGGGCCGGGTGGGAGACCCAGTACTTC CASSFGGGAGWETQYF
few TRBJ2-7 TRBV5-1 NA TGCGCCAGCAGCCCTCGCGTGTACGGCGAGCAGTACTTC CASSPRVYGEQYF
NA TRBJ1-1 TRBV28 NA TGTGCCAGCAGCCCAGGGTCCGTAACAATGAACACTGAAGCTTTCTTT CASSPGSVTMNTEAFF
NA TRBJ1-5 TRBV18 NA TGTGCCAGCTCGCCCCAAGCGGGGATTATGAATCAGCCCCAGCATTTT CASSPQAGIMNQPQHF